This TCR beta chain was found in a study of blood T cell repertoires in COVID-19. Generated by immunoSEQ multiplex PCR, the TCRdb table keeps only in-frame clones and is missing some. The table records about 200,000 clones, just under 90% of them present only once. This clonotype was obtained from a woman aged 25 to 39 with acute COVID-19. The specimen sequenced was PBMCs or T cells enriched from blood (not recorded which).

As DNA, the CDR3 is TGTGCCTGGAGGCTTAGCGGGGGGGGTGAGCAGTTCTTC. Translation: CAWRLSGGGEQFF. The chain is built from TRBV30 and TRBJ2-1; 11 bases line up with TRBD2. V was pared by 3 bases and J by 9 bases, with 4 bases of the junction left unmatched. The CDR3 is made up of 13 amino acids. The germline V gene encodes CDR1 GTSNPN and CDR2 SVGIG (reference sequence). The full variable domain, in which reference TRBV30 and TRBJ2-1 provide the parts outside the CDR3, is SQTIHQWPATLVQPVGSPLSLECTVEGTSNPNLYWYRQAAGRGLQLLFYSVGIGQISSEVPQNLSASRPQDRQFILSSKKLLLSDSGFYLCAWRLSGGGEQFFGPGTRLTVL.